This T cell receptor (beta chain) was captured in a study of PD-L1 blockade in urothelial cancer. Some clones are missing from TCRdb's copy, which holds only in-frame ones; the method was immunoSEQ multiplex PCR. Among some 51,000 clones listed, roughly 91% were seen once. Time point described: peripheral blood 6 weeks after treatment start. Trimming took 5 bases from V and 5 from J, leaving 13 bases between them. This CDR3 contains 13 residues. Germline assignment: CDR1 SQVTM and CDR2 ANQGSEA. The origin of this receptor is a man aged 60 to 69 with urothelial cancer. The sequencing here drew on PBMCs, taken around atezolizumab (anti-PD-L1) treatment. The J gene is TRBJ1-5, the V gene TRBV29-1; D perhaps matches TRBD1 (6 bases). The CDR3 loop is CSVQAGADQPQHF. In DNA, the CDR3 is TGCAGCGTTCAGGCGGGGGCAGATCAGCCCCAGCATTTT.